The T cell receptor (beta chain) described here comes from a study of beta chain features in type 1 diabetes. About the research overall: Sorted cells numbering 107,917,701 were examined across all samples.

CDR3 size: 14 residues. Per the germline V gene, CDR1 is MRHNA and CDR2 is SNTAGT. Trimming pared 3 bases from V and 5 bases from J, leaving 13 bases between. Cells sorted by CD45RO/CCR7/CD25/CD127/CD95/CD27 comprised CD4+ naive, central memory, regulatory and stem cell-like memory cells. Sorted populations all had greater than 95% purity. On this clone: The antigen remains unidentified.

Study-wide results and limits: VDJ junctions in type 1 diabetes patients carried more deletions and fewer insertions.

The isolated RNA, all of it, was reverse transcribed, so expressed TCRB transcripts were what got sequenced. The method was immunoSEQ multiplex PCR; TCRdb's version includes in-frame clones alone and lacks a portion of them. The sample holds over 350,000 clones, roughly 16% seen once. The chain has TRBV6-4 and TRBJ1-2; D ambiguous. The sequenced material came from naive CD4+ T cells from blood. This receptor was identified in a woman younger than 35 in good health. DNA for the CDR3: TGTGCCAGCAGTGAAGAGAGCAAAGCTTATGGCTACACCTTC. Protein sequence: CASSEESKAYGYTF.